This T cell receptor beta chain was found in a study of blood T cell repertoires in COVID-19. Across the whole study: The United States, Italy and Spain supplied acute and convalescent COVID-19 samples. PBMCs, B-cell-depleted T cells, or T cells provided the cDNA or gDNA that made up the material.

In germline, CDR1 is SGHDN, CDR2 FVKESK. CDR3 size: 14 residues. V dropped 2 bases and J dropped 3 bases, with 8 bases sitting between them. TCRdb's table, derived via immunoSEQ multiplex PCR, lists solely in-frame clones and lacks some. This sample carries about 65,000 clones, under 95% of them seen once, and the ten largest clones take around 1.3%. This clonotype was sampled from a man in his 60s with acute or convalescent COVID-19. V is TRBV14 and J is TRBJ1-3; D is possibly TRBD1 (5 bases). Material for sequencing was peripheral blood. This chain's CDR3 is CASSQTGDGNTIYF. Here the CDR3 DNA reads TGTGCCAGCAGCCAAACAGGCGATGGAAACACCATATATTTT. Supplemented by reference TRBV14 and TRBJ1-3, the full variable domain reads EAGVTQFPSHSVIEKGQTVTLRCDPISGHDNLYWYRRVMGKEIKFLLHFVKESKQDESGMPNNRFLAERTGGTYSTLKVQPAELEDSGVYFCASSQTGDGNTIYFGEGSWLTVV.